Shown below are 15 T cell receptor beta chains from a single sample sequenced in a study of cytotoxic CD8 clonotypes in ibrutinib-treated CLL (dated by TCRdb to the early 2020s). Reading the label with the study, this specimen's time point is: approximately 2 years on ibrutinib. The protocol used for the library was the immunoSEQ multiplex PCR assay. TCRdb limited this immuneACCESS table to in-frame rearrangements with V and J called. A share of clones is missing; checked studies link under half to unresolved V genes, and the rest is unexplained. The sample table records 45,000 to 60,000 clones; 55% to 70% of these occur just once. The top ten constitute roughly 22% of the sample. The material was PBMCs, obtained after 24 months of ibrutinib treatment. All receptors derive from a human donor with chronic lymphocytic leukemia.

The chain couples TRBV6-5 to TRBJ1-1; D ambiguous. The CDR3 consists of 15 residues. In germline, CDR1 is MNHEY, CDR2 SVGAGI. Trimming removed 0 bases from V and 0 bases from J, with 8 bases in between. CDR3 bases: TGTGCCAGCAGTTACTCTGGATGGTTGAACACTGAAGCTTTCTTT. This gives the protein CASSYSGWLNTEAFF.

In this sample, this clone turned up a few times. The chain is built from TRBV11-3 and TRBJ2-1, with 7 bases that match TRBD1. The V gene's germline CDR1 is SGHNT and CDR2 YENEEA. CDR3 length: 14 amino acids. J was trimmed by 8 bases and V by 5 bases; bases with no gene match: 9. The CDR3 DNA reads as TGTGCCAGCAGCGGTGGGACAGTCATGCATGAGCAGTTCTTC. Translated, it gives CASSGGTVMHEQFF.

The J gene is TRBJ1-1, the V gene TRBV6-4; a weak D match, TRBD1 (6 bases). The CDR3 spans 16 residues. CDR1 is MRHNA and CDR2 is SNTAGT in the germline V gene. V was cut by 2 bases and J by 1 base, with 14 bases left in between. CDR3 amino acids: CASSDHADSPNTEAFF. DNA for the CDR3: TGTGCCAGCAGTGACCACGCGGACAGCCCGAACACTGAAGCTTTCTTT.

The V and J genes are TRBV28 and TRBJ2-7; a possible D gene is TRBD2 (5 bases). This CDR3 is 12 amino acids long. The V end lost 4 bases, the J end lost 4 bases, and 8 bases lay between the germline ends. Germline CDR1 and CDR2: MDHEN and SYDVKM. CDR3 bases: TGTGCCAGCAGTTCGAGAGGGTACGAGCAGTACTTC. Encoded protein: CASSSRGYEQYF.

The chain has TRBV5-1 and TRBJ2-2, with D possibly TRBD1 on 5 matching bases. The germline V gene encodes CDR1 SGHRS and CDR2 YFSETQ. CDR3 length equals 15 residues. V lost 1 base and J lost 4, with 11 bases in between. CDR3 amino acids: CASSLSRGFTGELFF. For the CDR3, the DNA is TGCGCCAGCAGCTTGAGTAGGGGATTCACCGGGGAGCTGTTTTTT.

This chain uses TRBV28 with TRBJ2-7; D tentatively fits TRBD1 or TRBD2 (5 bases each). V was clipped by 5 bases and J by 3 bases, with 11 bases between them. The CDR3 is 13 residues long. Per the germline V gene, CDR1 is MDHEN and CDR2 is SYDVKM. The CDR3 coding sequence is TGTGCCAGCAGTCCGGGACCGAACTACGAGCAGTACGTC. The encoded protein is CASSPGPNYEQYV.

The chain joins TRBV27 to TRBJ1-5, with unresolved D. The germline CDR1 and CDR2 sequences are MNHEY and SMNVEV (reference sequence). The CDR3 is made up of 13 amino acids. The V end was cut by 5 bases, the J end by 5 bases, with 10 bases between. CDR3 nucleotide sequence: TGTGCCAGCAGTACCGGCAGCCATCAGCCCCAGCATTTT. Translating gives CASSTGSHQPQHF.

The V gene is TRBV27, the J gene TRBJ2-3; D remains unclear. Germline assignment: CDR1 MNHEY and CDR2 SMNVEV (reference sequence). The V end lost 5 bases, the J end lost 7 bases, and 13 bases lay between the germline ends. The CDR3 covers 13 residues. The CDR3 region is CASSNPASNTQYF. Written as DNA, the CDR3 is TGTGCCAGCAGTAATCCAGCTTCAAATACGCAGTATTTT.

This clone came up a few times. V and J are TRBV27 and TRBJ2-3; D uncertain. This CDR3 is 14 amino acids long. V gave up 2 bases and J gave up 2 bases, with 8 bases separating them. Germline V lookup: CDR1 MNHEY, CDR2 SMNVEV (reference sequence). For the CDR3, the DNA is TGTGCCAGCAGTTTAGGACCCTACACAGATACGCAGTATTTT. Protein: CASSLGPYTDTQYF.

V gene TRBV5-1 combines with J gene TRBJ2-1; a weak D match, TRBD2 (6 bases). V gave up 6 bases and J gave up 8 bases, with 15 bases separating them. The germline CDR1 and CDR2 sequences are SGHRS and YFSETQ. The CDR3 covers 13 residues. CDR3 sequence (DNA): TGCGCCAGCAAGGCGGGGTCTACGGATGAGCAGTTCTTC. This codes for CASKAGSTDEQFF.

The J gene is TRBJ2-5, the V gene TRBV7-9; TRBD1 matches 9 bases. The germline CDR1 and CDR2 sequences are SEHNR and FQNEAQ (reference sequence). Losses at the gene ends were 11 bases for V and 1 base for J; bases not matched to a gene: 17. This CDR3 contains 17 residues. This CDR3 reads CAQPRGQGIFIQETQYF. The CDR3 bases are TGTGCCCAACCCCGAGGACAGGGGATCTTTATCCAAGAGACCCAGTACTTC. The complete variable domain, with remaining parts taken from reference TRBV7-9 and TRBJ2-5, reads DTGVSQNPRHKITKRGQNVTFRCDPISEHNRLYWYRQTLGQGPEFLTYFQNEAQLEKSRLLSDRFSAERPKGSFSTLEIQRTEQGDSAMYLCAQPRGQGIFIQETQYFGPGTRLLVL.

The chain combines TRBV7-6 with TRBJ2-7, with unresolved D. The germline V and J ends were trimmed by 1 base and 2 bases, with 6 bases remaining between them. The CDR3 sequence is 13 residues long. Germline V gene lookup returns CDR1 SGHVS and CDR2 FNYEAQ. The CDR3 coding sequence is TGTGCCAGCAGCTTAGGAAAAACCTACGAGCAGTACTTC. Translated: CASSLGKTYEQYF.

In its sample, this clone was seen many times. The genes are TRBV9 and TRBJ1-6; D gene unclear. The CDR3 has 13 amino acids. Germline CDR1 reads SGDLS; CDR2 reads YYNGEE. V was cut by 9 bases and J by 3 bases, with 10 bases left in between. CDR3 residues: CATSNDYNSPLHF. The CDR3 DNA reads TGTGCCACCTCCAACGACTATAATTCACCCCTCCACTTT.

The chain carries TRBV29-1 and TRBJ2-5; D unresolved. The CDR3 consists of 12 residues. CDR1 and CDR2 from the germline V gene are SQVTM and ANQGSEA. Between the trimmed V and J ends, which lost 5 bases and 2 bases, there was a span of 9 bases. The CDR3 sequence is CSVKEGQETQYF. The CDR3, as DNA: TGCAGCGTTAAGGAAGGTCAAGAGACCCAGTACTTC.

This sequence joins TRBV19 and TRBJ1-5, with D unclear. The CDR3 is 13 amino acids. V was pared by 6 bases and J by 7 bases, with 13 bases between. Germline values: CDR1 LNHDA, CDR2 SQIVND (reference sequence). The DNA for the CDR3 is TGTGCCAGTAGCGAACAAAAAGGACAGCCCCAGCATTTT. It encodes CASSEQKGQPQHF.